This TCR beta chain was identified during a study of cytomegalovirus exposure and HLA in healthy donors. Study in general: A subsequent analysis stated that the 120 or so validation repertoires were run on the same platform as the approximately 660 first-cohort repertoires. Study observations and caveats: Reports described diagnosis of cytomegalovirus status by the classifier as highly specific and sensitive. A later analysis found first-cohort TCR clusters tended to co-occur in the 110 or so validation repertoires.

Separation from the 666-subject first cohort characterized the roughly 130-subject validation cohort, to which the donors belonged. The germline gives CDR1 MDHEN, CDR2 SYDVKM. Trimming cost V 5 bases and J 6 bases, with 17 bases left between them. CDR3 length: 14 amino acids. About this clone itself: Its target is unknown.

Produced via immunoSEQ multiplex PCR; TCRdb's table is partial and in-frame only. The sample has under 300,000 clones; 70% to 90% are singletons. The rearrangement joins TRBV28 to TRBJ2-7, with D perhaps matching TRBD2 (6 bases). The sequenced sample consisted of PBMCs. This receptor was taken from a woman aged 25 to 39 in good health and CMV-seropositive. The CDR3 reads CASSGGTPEGEQYF. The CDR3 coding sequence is TGTGCCAGCAGTGGCGGGACTCCGGAAGGCGAGCAGTACTTC.